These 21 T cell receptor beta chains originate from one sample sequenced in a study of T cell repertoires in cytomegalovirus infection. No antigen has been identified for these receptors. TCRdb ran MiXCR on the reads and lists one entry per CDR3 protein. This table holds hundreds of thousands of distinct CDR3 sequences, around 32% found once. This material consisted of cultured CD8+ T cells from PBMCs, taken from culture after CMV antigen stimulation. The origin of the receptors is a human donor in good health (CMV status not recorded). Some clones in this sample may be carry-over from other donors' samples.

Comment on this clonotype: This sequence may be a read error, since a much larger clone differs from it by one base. CDR3: CASSFAPRQIHTEAFF. As DNA, the CDR3 is TGTGCCAGCAGCTTCGCCCCGAGACAGATACACACTGAAGCTTTCTTT. This sequence joins TRBV7-2 and TRBJ1-1; D might be TRBD1 (5 bases). This CDR3 contains 16 residues. V gave up 3 bases and J gave up 3 bases, with 17 bases separating them. Germline V gene sequence: CDR1 SGHTA, CDR2 FQGNSA. Using reference TRBV7-2 and TRBJ1-1 for the parts outside the CDR3, the full variable domain is GAGVSQSPSNKVTEKGKDVELRCDPISGHTALYWYRQSLGQGLEFLIYFQGNSAPDKSGLPSDRFSAERTGGSVSTLTIQRTQQEDSAVYLCASSFAPRQIHTEAFFGQGTRLTVV.

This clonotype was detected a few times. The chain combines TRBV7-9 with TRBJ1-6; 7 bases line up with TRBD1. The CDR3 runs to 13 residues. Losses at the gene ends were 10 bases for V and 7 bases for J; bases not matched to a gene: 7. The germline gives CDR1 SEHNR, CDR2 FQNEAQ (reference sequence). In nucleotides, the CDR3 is TGTGCCACCATGGGACAGCAAAATTCACCCCTCCACTTT. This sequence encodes CATMGQQNSPLHF. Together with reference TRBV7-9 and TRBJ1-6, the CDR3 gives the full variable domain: DTGVSQNPRHKITKRGQNVTFRCDPISEHNRLYWYRQTLGQGPEFLTYFQNEAQLEKSRLLSDRFSAERPKGSFSTLEIQRTEQGDSAMYLCATMGQQNSPLHFGNGTRLTVT.

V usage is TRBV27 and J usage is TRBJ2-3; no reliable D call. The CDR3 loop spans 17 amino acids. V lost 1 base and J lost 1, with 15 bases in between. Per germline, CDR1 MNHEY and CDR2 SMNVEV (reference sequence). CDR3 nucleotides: TGTGCCAGCAGTTTATGGGGTCTAAGGTCCCGCACAGATACGCAGTATTTT. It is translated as CASSLWGLRSRTDTQYF.

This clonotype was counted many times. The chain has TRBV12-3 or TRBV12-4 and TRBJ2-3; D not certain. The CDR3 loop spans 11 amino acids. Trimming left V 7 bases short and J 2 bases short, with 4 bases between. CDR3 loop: CASTTTDTQYF. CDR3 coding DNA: TGTGCCAGCACTACCACAGATACGCAGTATTTT.

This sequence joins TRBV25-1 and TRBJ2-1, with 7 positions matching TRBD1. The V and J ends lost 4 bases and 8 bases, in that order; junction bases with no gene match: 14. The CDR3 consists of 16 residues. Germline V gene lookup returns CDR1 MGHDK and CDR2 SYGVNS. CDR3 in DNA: TGTGCCAGCAGTGGGGGGACAGCTAAGTCCAATGATGAGCAGTTCTTC. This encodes CASSGGTAKSNDEQFF.

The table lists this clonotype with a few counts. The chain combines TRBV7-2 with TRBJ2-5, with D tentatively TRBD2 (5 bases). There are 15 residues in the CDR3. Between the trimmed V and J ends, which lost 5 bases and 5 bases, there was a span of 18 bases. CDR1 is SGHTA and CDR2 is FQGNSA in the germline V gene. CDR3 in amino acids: CASSALVGSGETQYF. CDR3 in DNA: TGTGCCAGCAGCGCACTAGTGGGGTCCGGGGAGACCCAGTACTTC.

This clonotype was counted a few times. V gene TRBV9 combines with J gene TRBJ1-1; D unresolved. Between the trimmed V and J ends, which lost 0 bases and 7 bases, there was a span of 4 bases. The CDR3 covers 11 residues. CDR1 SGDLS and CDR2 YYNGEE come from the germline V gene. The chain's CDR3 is CASSVGGEAFF. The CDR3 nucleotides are TGTGCCAGCAGCGTAGGAGGTGAAGCTTTCTTT.

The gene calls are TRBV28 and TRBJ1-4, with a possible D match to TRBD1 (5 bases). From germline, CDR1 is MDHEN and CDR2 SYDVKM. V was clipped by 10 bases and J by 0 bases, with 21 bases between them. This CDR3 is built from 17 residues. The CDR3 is CANRTPPWTSTNEKLFF. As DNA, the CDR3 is TGTGCCAACAGGACTCCTCCTTGGACATCAACTAATGAAAAACTGTTTTTT. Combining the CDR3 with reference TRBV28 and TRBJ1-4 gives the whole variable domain DVKVTQSSRYLVKRTGEKVFLECVQDMDHENMFWYRQDPGLGLRLIYFSYDVKMKEKGDIPEGYSVSREKKERFSLILESASTNQTSMYLCANRTPPWTSTNEKLFFGSGTQLSVL.

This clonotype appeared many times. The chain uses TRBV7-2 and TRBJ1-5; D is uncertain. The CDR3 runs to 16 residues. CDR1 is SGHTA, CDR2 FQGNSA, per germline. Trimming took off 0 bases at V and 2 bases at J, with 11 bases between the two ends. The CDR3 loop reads CASSLAGLPGNQPQHF. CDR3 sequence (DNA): TGTGCCAGCAGCTTAGCAGGACTCCCTGGCAATCAGCCCCAGCATTTT.

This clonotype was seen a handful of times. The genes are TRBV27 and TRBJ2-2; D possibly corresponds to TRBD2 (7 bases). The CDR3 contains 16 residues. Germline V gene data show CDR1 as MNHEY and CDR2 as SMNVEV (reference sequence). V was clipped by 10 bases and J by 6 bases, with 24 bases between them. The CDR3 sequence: CATLGPQRGGAGELFF. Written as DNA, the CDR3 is TGTGCCACCCTCGGCCCTCAAAGGGGGGGGGCCGGGGAGCTGTTTTTT.

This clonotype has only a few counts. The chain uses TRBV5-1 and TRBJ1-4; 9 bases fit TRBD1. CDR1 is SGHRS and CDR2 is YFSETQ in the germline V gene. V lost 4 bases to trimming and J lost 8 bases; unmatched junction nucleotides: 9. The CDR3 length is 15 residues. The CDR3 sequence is CASSPRTGAEEKLFF. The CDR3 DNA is TGCGCCAGCAGCCCAAGGACAGGGGCGGAAGAAAAACTGTTTTTT.

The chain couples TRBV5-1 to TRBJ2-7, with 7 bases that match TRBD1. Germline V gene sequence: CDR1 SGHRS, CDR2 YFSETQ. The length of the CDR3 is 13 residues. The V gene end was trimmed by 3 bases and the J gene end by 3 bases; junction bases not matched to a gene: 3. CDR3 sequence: CASSWDRIYEQYF. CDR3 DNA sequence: TGCGCCAGCAGCTGGGACAGAATCTACGAGCAGTACTTC. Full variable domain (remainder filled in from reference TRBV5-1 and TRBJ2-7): KAGVTQTPRYLIKTRGQQVTLSCSPISGHRSVSWYQQTPGQGLQFLFEYFSETQRNKGNFPGRFSGRQFSNSRSEMNVSTLELGDSALYLCASSWDRIYEQYFGPGTRLTVT.

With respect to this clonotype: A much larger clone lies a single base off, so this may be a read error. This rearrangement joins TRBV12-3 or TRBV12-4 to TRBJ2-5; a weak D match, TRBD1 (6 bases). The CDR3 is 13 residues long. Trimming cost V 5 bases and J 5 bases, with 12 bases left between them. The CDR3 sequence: CASSVQGWETQYF. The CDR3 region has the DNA TGTGCCAGCAGTGTACAGGGTTGGGAGACCCAGTACTTC.

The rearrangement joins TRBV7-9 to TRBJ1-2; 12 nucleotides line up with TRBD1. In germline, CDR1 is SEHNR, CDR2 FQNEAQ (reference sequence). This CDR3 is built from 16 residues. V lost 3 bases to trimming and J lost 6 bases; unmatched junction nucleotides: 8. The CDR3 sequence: CASSLSMGQGADGYTF. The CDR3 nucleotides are TGTGCCAGCAGCTTGAGTATGGGACAGGGGGCTGATGGCTACACCTTC. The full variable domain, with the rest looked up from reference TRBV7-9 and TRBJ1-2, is DTGVSQNPRHKITKRGQNVTFRCDPISEHNRLYWYRQTLGQGPEFLTYFQNEAQLEKSRLLSDRFSAERPKGSFSTLEIQRTEQGDSAMYLCASSLSMGQGADGYTFGSGTRLTVV.

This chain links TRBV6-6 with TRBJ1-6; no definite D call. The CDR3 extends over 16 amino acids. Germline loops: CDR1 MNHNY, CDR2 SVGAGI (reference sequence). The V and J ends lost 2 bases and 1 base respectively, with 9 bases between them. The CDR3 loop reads CASSYLIVSYNSPLHF. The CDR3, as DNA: TGTGCCAGCAGTTACCTGATTGTGTCCTATAATTCACCCCTCCACTTT.

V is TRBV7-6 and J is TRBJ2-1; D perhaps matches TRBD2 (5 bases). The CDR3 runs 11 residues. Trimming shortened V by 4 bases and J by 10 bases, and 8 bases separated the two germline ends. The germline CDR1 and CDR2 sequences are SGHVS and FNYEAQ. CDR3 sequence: CASSSDWEQFF. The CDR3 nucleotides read TGTGCCAGCAGCTCGGACTGGGAGCAGTTCTTC.

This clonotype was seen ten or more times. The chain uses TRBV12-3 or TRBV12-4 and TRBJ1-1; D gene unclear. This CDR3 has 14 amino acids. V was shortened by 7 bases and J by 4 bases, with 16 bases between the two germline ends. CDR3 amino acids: CASTTTREVTEAFF. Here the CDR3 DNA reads TGTGCCAGCACCACAACCCGGGAGGTCACTGAAGCTTTCTTT.

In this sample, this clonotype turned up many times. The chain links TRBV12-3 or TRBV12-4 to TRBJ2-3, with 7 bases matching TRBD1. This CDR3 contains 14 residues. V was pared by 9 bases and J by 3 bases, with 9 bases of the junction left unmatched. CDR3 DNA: TGTGCCAGTAGTACCCGACAGGGTACAGATACGCAGTATTTT. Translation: CASSTRQGTDTQYF.

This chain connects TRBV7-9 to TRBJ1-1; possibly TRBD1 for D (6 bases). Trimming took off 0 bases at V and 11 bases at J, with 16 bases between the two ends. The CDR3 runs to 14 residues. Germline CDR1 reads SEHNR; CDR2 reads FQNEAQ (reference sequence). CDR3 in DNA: TGTGCCAGCAGCTTAGCGTATGATAAGGGGGGCGCTTTCTTT. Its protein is CASSLAYDKGGAFF. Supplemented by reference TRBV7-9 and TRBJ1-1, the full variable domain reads DTGVSQNPRHKITKRGQNVTFRCDPISEHNRLYWYRQTLGQGPEFLTYFQNEAQLEKSRLLSDRFSAERPKGSFSTLEIQRTEQGDSAMYLCASSLAYDKGGAFFGQGTRLTVV.

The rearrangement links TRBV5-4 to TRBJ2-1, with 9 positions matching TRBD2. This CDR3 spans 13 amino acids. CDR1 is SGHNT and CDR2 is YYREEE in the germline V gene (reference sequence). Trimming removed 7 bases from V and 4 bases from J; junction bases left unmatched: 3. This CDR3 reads CASGSGGYNEQFF. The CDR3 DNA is TGTGCCAGCGGTAGCGGGGGATACAATGAGCAGTTCTTC.

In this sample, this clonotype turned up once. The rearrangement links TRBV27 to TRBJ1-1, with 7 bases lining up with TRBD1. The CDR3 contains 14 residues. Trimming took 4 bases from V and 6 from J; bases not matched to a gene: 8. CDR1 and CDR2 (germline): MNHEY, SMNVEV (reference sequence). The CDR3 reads CASSSFRQGPEAFF. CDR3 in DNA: TGTGCCAGCAGTTCCTTCCGACAGGGCCCTGAAGCTTTCTTT.